The TCR beta chain under discussion was sequenced for a study of human T cells and chemical hapten exposure. On the study more broadly: Per-sample TCR yield variability stemmed mainly from small pooled library volume differences.

The time point was: patch test 3, about 24 weeks after DPC sensitization. The treatment was: therapeutic diphenylcyclopropenone sensitization with weekly scalp DPC. This clonotype was detected many times. From germline, CDR1 is LNHNV and CDR2 YYDKDF (reference sequence). CDR3 length: 17 amino acids. Trimming cost V 5 bases and J 7 bases, with 26 bases left between them. TCRdb re-analysed the RACE reads in MiXCR, keeping a single row per CDR3 protein. The table records 95,000 to 150,000 distinct CDR3 sequences, approximately 10% of them present only once. This receptor was taken from a woman in her forties or fifties with alopecia areata. Some clones in this sample may be carry-over from other donors' samples. The chain carries TRBV15 and TRBJ1-2; D remains ambiguous. Sequenced material: whole blood, taken in connection with sensitization to the hapten diphenylcyclopropenone (DPC). CDR3 nucleotide sequence: TGTGCCACCAGCGGCAGAGGACGGGATGCGGGTTTTCGTGGCTACACCTTC. Its protein product is CATSGRGRDAGFRGYTF. Full variable domain (remainder filled in from reference TRBV15 and TRBJ1-2): DAMVIQNPRYQVTQFGKPVTLSCSQTLNHNVMYWYQQKSSQAPKLLFHYYDKDFNNEADTPDNFQSRRPNTSFCFLDIRSPGLGDTAMYLCATSGRGRDAGFRGYTFGSGTRLTVV.